The 8 T cell receptor beta chains reported below all come from one sample, sequenced in a study of identical twins. TCRdb redid the calling of the 5' RACE reads with MiXCR, one entry per CDR3 protein. Altogether approximately 410,000 distinct CDR3 sequences are present, about a fifth being singletons, with the ten largest covering 9.5% to 15%. The sequencing sample was made of naive T cells sorted from blood. Receptor source: a middle-aged man in good health.

In this sample, this clonotype turned up a few times. This chain joins TRBV5-4 and TRBJ2-3, with 7 bases fitting TRBD1. Trimming at V came to 3 bases and at J to 4 bases, leaving 2 bases not matched to a gene. Germline V gene lookup returns CDR1 SGHNT and CDR2 YYREEE (reference sequence). The CDR3 consists of 13 residues. CDR3 bases: TGTGCCAGCAGCTCTACAGGGGCAGATACGCAGTATTTT. Translation gives CASSSTGADTQYF.

The CDR3 region has the DNA TGTGCCATCAGTGAGTCCGGGTTTATGAACACTGAAGCTTTCTTT. This gives the protein CAISESGFMNTEAFF. The chain has TRBV10-3 and TRBJ1-1; D ambiguous. V dropped 0 bases and J dropped 0 bases, with 8 bases sitting between them. Germline CDR1 is ENHRY and CDR2 is SYGVKD. The CDR3 consists of 15 residues.

CDR3: CSVEVLTEQFF. Here the CDR3 DNA reads TGCAGCGTTGAAGTCCTGACTGAGCAGTTCTTC. The V gene is TRBV29-1, the J gene TRBJ2-1; D uncertain. V gave up 1 base and J gave up 9 bases, with 7 bases separating them. The germline V gene encodes CDR1 SQVTM and CDR2 ANQGSEA. The CDR3 runs 11 residues.

J is TRBJ2-7 and V is TRBV28; TRBD2 matches 8 bases. The CDR3 runs to 15 residues. J was trimmed by 3 bases and V by 1 base; bases with no gene match: 5. Germline lookup yields CDR1 MDHEN and CDR2 SYDVKM. CDR3 nucleotides: TGTGCCAGCAGTTTATTTCTAGCGGGTCTCTACGAGCAGTACTTC. This codes for CASSLFLAGLYEQYF.

In nucleotides, the CDR3 is TGTGCCAGCAGCTTGATAGCTAGCGGGGGGCCAAGCACAGATACGCAGTATTTT. Translating gives CASSLIASGGPSTDTQYF. The chain carries TRBV5-6 and TRBJ2-3, with 11 nucleotides matching TRBD2. CDR1 SGHDT and CDR2 YYEEEE come from the germline V gene. J was trimmed by 0 bases and V by 1 base; bases with no gene match: 7. This CDR3 is built from 18 residues.

V and J are TRBV6-5 and TRBJ2-1; D remains ambiguous. CDR1 is MNHEY, CDR2 SVGAGI, per germline. The V gene lost 0 bases and the J gene lost 0 bases, with 12 bases spanning the gap. The CDR3 loop spans 17 amino acids. The CDR3 DNA sequence: TGTGCCAGCAGTTACTCGTTCCCAGAGAGCTCCTACAATGAGCAGTTCTTC. Translated, it gives CASSYSFPESSYNEQFF.

The genes are TRBV5-1 and TRBJ1-5; a possible D gene is TRBD1 (5 bases). The germline CDR1 and CDR2 sequences are SGHRS and YFSETQ. V lost 0 bases and J lost 6, with 16 bases in between. CDR3 length: 16 residues. Here the CDR3 reads CASSLGDGPRVQPQHF. The CDR3 DNA is TGCGCCAGCAGCTTGGGTGACGGCCCCAGGGTTCAGCCCCAGCATTTT.

The chain is built from TRBV20-1 and TRBJ1-5; 7 positions match TRBD1. The CDR3 is 14 residues long. The germline CDR1 and CDR2 sequences are DFQATT and SNEGSKA (reference sequence). V gave up 6 bases and J gave up 2 bases; unmatched junction bases: 7. CDR3 nucleotides: TGCAGTGCCAGGGGGACGGGGGGCAATCAGCCCCAGCATTTT. It is translated as CSARGTGGNQPQHF.